This TCR beta chain originates from a study of T-cell memory formation after mild COVID-19. Germline V CDR1 and CDR2: SNHLY, FYNNEI. Trimming removed 7 bases at V and 2 bases at J, with 6 bases between. The CDR3 loop spans 12 amino acids. TCRdb reprocessed the 5' RACE reads via MiXCR and lists one record per CDR3 protein. The top ten hold around 23% of the sample, which has over 300,000 distinct CDR3 sequences, about 20% seen once. The sequence came from a man between 18 and 29 years old who had mild COVID-19 (a few samples of this study predate the infection). Cell type and time point are not known. Sequenced: PBMCs or a T cell subset sorted from them (not recorded which). The chain has TRBV2 and TRBJ1-3; the D is unclear. The CDR3 region is CASTPTGNTIYF. CDR3 nucleotides: TGTGCCAGCACCCCGACTGGAAACACCATATATTTT.